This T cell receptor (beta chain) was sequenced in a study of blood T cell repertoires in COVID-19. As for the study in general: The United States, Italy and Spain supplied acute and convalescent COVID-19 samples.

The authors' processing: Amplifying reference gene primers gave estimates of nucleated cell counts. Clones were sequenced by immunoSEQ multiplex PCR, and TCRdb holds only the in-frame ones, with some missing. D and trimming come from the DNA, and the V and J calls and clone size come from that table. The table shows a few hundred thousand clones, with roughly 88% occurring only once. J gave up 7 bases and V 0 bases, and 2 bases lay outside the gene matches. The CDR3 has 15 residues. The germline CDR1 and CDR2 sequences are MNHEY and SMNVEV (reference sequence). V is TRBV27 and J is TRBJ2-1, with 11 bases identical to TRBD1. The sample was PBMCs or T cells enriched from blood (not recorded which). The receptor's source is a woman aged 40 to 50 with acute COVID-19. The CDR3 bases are TGTGCCAGCAGTTTATCCGGGACAGGGGGAAATGAGCAGTTCTTC. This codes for CASSLSGTGGNEQFF.